This T cell receptor beta chain was captured by sequencing in a study of beta chain features in type 1 diabetes listed by TCRdb under 2018. About the study as a whole: Mean age, gender distribution, total cell number and subset yield were not different between patients and healthy donors. A total of 85 million to 140 million sorted cells were examined across all samples, and the number of cells per subset was strongly correlated with RNA yield. In the study, recently diagnosed type 1 diabetes patients and matched healthy donors were compared on the TCRB repertoires of their sorted circulating CD4+ T cell subsets. Whereas all 28 donors provided naive and central memory subsets, regulatory and stem cell-like memory subsets were isolated from just 8 patients and roughly eight healthy donors. The full study reports these points: Fewer insertions and more nucleotide deletions at VDJ recombination sites were observed in patients with type 1 diabetes, implying thymic rearrangement abnormalities. Because the HLA sub-analyses included only small numbers of individuals, any influence of HLA type on TCRB rearrangement was left unresolved. A moderate but significant shortening of TCRB CDR3 length was observed in type 1 diabetes patients in all four CD4+ subsets. Because cDNA was sequenced instead of genomic DNA, activated cells with high expression could be over-represented, although the groups did not differ in activation or CD3 levels. The naive, central memory and regulatory TCRB repertoires appeared to resemble one another more closely among patients than among healthy donors. PCR might favor shorter templates, but patient and control samples were amplified and corrected together, so any skew would affect both groups equally.

The entire amount of isolated RNA was reverse transcribed using the High Capacity cDNA Reverse Transcription Kit, so the sequenced TCRB transcripts were expressed ones. Survey-depth immunoSEQ sequencing was performed on stem cell-like memory T cell samples, with an average of about 1 million total reads per sample. After sorted cells were lysed in RLT buffer, RNA was extracted with DNase-treated RNeasy Micro or Mini kits, with the choice depending on cell number. Each cell subset was processed on its own to prevent cross-contamination, while patient and healthy donor samples were processed together. Using the immunoSEQ multiplex PCR, TCRB sequences were amplified from cDNA into 87-bp fragments spanning the CDR3 region. Amplicons were sequenced on the Illumina HiSeq platform. Processing in the source paper ran as follows. PCR bias was computationally corrected using synthetic template baselines, reads within Hamming distance 2 were collapsed, and singletons that could not be merged were discarded. Reads were aligned against IMGT so that V, D and J genes, CDR3 length and insertions or deletions at six rearrangement sites could be assigned. Within each subset, clonotype counts were normalized to sorted cell number, after which true diversity and Gini coefficients were computed with the tcR R package. Repertoire sharing was quantified using the overlap coefficient calculated on TCRB nucleotide sequences. TCRdb took this table from immuneACCESS and kept in-frame rearrangements with V and J called. Such tables lack part of the clones; where checked against another copy, unresolved V genes explain under half of the gap, and the rest is unexplained. V, J and clone size were drawn from that table, and D and trimming were deduced from the DNA. The sample table shows 50,000 to 55,000 clones, and under 75% are seen once. The ten top clones hold under 0.35% of the sample.

The CDR1 and CDR2 encoded by the germline V gene are LGHNT and FRNRAP. Measured from the cysteine to the phenylalanine, the CDR3 is 13 residues long. Just CDR3 DNA is preserved here, 39 bases in frame from base 1. The germline ends are 11 bases apart after V is trimmed by 6 bases and J by 5 bases. From each donor, a single peripheral blood sample of around 120 mL on average was drawn into heparinised tubes. Using a panel that included CD45RO, CCR7, CD25, CD127, CD95 and CD27, naive, central memory, regulatory and stem cell-like memory CD4+ T cells were sorted on a BD FACSAria II. A purity above 98% was achieved for all sorted populations. PBMCs were isolated right away by Lymphoprep density gradient centrifugation and were stained directly, without culture. So that batch effects would be minimized, each experiment stained and sorted samples in pairs, pairing one healthy donor with one patient. This clone is medium-sized (0.01 to 0.1%). Its binding antigen is unknown. Per-nucleotide qualities are absent, and no much larger clonotype sits a single base away.

The chain is assembled from TRBV12-5 and TRBJ1-5; perhaps TRBD1 is the D gene, with 6 bases matching. The specimen sequenced was stem cell memory CD4+ T cells from blood. The cell subset or site label for this specimen denotes: stem cell-like memory CD4+ T cells. The receptor was derived from a woman in her 30s with type 1 diabetes. The nucleotide sequence is TGTGCTAGTGGACAGGGAGAGGATCAGCCCCAGCATTTT. It translates to CASGQGEDQPQHF.